These T cell receptor beta chains were read from a single sample in a study of cytomegalovirus exposure and HLA in healthy donors. Method: immunoSEQ multiplex PCR; TCRdb's copy keeps in-frame clones and lacks some. The sample consists of 130,000 to 150,000 clones, around 77% of them appearing once. Sequencing was carried out using PBMCs. These TCRs come from a woman aged 50 to 65 in good health and CMV-seronegative. The CDR3 runs from the conserved cysteine through the conserved F or W. A D gene is named only where the DNA matches it firmly. Rows may omit the clone size; those that give it use once, few, many or a size class.

.,.,TRBV5-4,TRBJ2-5,CASSFEGGTETQYF,TGTGCCAGCAGCTTTGAGGGGGGGACTGAGACCCAGTACTTC
.,.,TRBV6-5,TRBJ1-1,CASSTWTAQNTEAFF,TGTGCCAGCAGTACGTGGACAGCCCAGAACACTGAAGCTTTCTTT
once,.,TRBV10-3,TRBJ2-1,CAITQTEYNEQFF,TGTGCCATCACCCAGACAGAATACAATGAGCAGTTCTTC
.,.,TRBV6-1,TRBJ1-2,CASSDLSIYTF,TGTGCCAGCAGTGACCTATCTATCTACACCTTC
.,.,TRBV7-6,TRBJ1-1,CASSLLGGGSTEAFF,TGTGCCAGCAGCTTGCTGGGAGGGGGGTCCACTGAAGCTTTCTTT
few,.,TRBV6-1,TRBJ2-3,CASSEDSASTDTQYF,TGTGCCAGCAGTGAGGACTCGGCTAGCACAGATACGCAGTATTTT
.,TRBD2,TRBV4-2,TRBJ2-2,CASSQDDSGGTGELFF,TGTGCCAGCAGCCAAGATGATAGCGGGGGGACCGGGGAGCTGTTTTTT
.,.,TRBV6-5,TRBJ2-2,CASSYSSRGELFF,TGTGCCAGCAGTTACTCGTCCCGGGGGGAGCTGTTTTTT
few,TRBD1,TRBV19,TRBJ1-2,CASSIDRGLPYGYTF,TGTGCCAGTAGTATCGACAGGGGCTTACCCTATGGCTACACCTTC
.,.,TRBV28,TRBJ2-7,CASSPTDRGSSYEQYF,TGTGCCAGCAGTCCGACGGACCGGGGGAGCTCCTACGAGCAGTACTTC
.,.,TRBV5-1,TRBJ1-2,CASSPEAGNYGYTF,TGCGCCAGCTCTCCCGAGGCAGGGAACTATGGCTACACCTTC
.,.,TRBV7-2,TRBJ1-1,CASSPVGGTHTEAFF,TGTGCCAGCAGCCCGGTAGGAGGTACCCACACTGAAGCTTTCTTT
few,.,TRBV6-4,TRBJ2-5,CASSYMSGLQETQYF,TGTGCCAGCAGTTACATGTCGGGACTCCAAGAGACCCAGTACTTC
.,.,TRBV5-1,TRBJ2-5,CASSPWAVRGETQYF,TGCGCCAGCAGCCCCTGGGCGGTCAGGGGAGAGACCCAGTACTTC
.,.,TRBV5-1,TRBJ1-2,CASSLDGAPYGYTF,TGCGCCAGCAGCTTGGATGGGGCCCCCTATGGCTACACCTTC
.,.,TRBV30,TRBJ1-3,CAWNKLEDTIYF,TGTGCCTGGAATAAACTGGAGGACACCATATATTTT
.,.,TRBV19,TRBJ2-3,CASSMNRASDTQYF,TGTGCCAGTAGTATGAACAGGGCGTCAGATACGCAGTATTTT
.,TRBD2,TRBV5-4,TRBJ2-5,CASSPVGLEETQYF,TGTGCCAGCAGCCCGGTGGGACTAGAAGAGACCCAGTACTTC
few,.,TRBV10-1,TRBJ1-6,CASSVEIYNSPLHF,TGCGCCAGCAGTGTGGAGATCTATAATTCACCCCTCCACTTT
.,.,TRBV2,TRBJ1-5,CASSDRGYQPQHF,TGTGCCAGCAGTGACCGGGGTTATCAGCCCCAGCATTTT
.,TRBD1,TRBV27,TRBJ1-2,CASSNSGQGNYGYTF,TGTGCCAGCAGCAATTCTGGACAGGGGAACTATGGCTACACCTTC
.,TRBD2,TRBV18,TRBJ2-1,CASSPRVTSGGTYNEQFF,TGTGCCAGCTCACCAAGAGTGACGAGCGGGGGGACTTACAATGAGCAGTTCTTC
.,TRBD1,TRBV6-4,TRBJ1-2,CASSRQGLCYGYTF,TGTGCCAGCAGTAGACAGGGTCTTTGCTATGGCTACACCTTC
.,.,TRBV19,TRBJ1-1,CASSIQGNTEAFF,TGTGCCAGTAGTATCCAGGGGAACACTGAAGCTTTCTTT
.,TRBD1,TRBV10-3,TRBJ1-2,CAIRDTGTGGIANYGYTF,TGTGCCATCAGGGATACCGGGACAGGGGGAATTGCTAACTATGGCTACACCTTC
few,.,TRBV4-1,TRBJ2-2,CASSQFRPRDDTGELFF,TGCGCCAGCAGCCAATTTAGACCCAGGGATGACACCGGGGAGCTGTTTTTT
few,.,TRBV2,TRBJ1-5,CASSETEPGDYSNQPQHF,TGTGCCAGCAGTGAAACGGAACCCGGGGATTATAGCAATCAGCCCCAGCATTTT
.,TRBD2,TRBV19,TRBJ2-1,CASSQQLGGGYNEQFF,TGTGCCAGTAGCCAACAATTGGGCGGGGGATACAATGAGCAGTTCTTC
once,.,TRBV7-8,TRBJ2-3,CASSLVGGSSTDTQYF,TGTGCCAGCAGCTTAGTTGGGGGCTCGAGCACAGATACGCAGTATTTT
.,.,TRBV20-1,TRBJ2-7,CSARRGGEQYF,TGCAGTGCCCGAAGGGGAGGCGAGCAGTACTTC
.,TRBD1,TRBV15,TRBJ1-5,CATSRGDRGTQPQHF,TGTGCCACCAGCAGAGGGGACAGGGGTACTCAGCCCCAGCATTTT
.,TRBD1,TRBV18,TRBJ2-6,CASSQRQGPSSGANVLTF,TGTGCCAGCTCACAAAGACAGGGTCCCAGCTCTGGGGCCAACGTCCTGACTTTC
.,.,TRBV6-5,TRBJ1-2,CASSYQGGGNYGYTF,TGTGCCAGCAGTTATCAGGGAGGGGGAAACTATGGCTACACCTTC
many,.,TRBV10-2,TRBJ2-2,CASRRNTGELFF,TGCGCCAGCAGGCGGAACACCGGGGAGCTGTTTTTT
.,.,TRBV21-1,TRBJ2-7,CASSKATGGSAEQYF,TGTGCCAGCAGCAAAGCCACAGGGGGCTCGGCCGAGCAGTACTTC
.,TRBD2,TRBV25-1,TRBJ2-2,CASSDLGTINTGELFF,TGTGCCAGCAGTGACCTTGGGACTATTAACACCGGGGAGCTGTTTTTT
.,TRBD1,TRBV29-1,TRBJ1-4,CSVDVGTGNEKLFF,TGCAGCGTAGACGTCGGGACAGGGAATGAAAAACTGTTTTTT
.,TRBD2,TRBV6-4,TRBJ2-3,CASSETSGGNTDTQYF,TGTGCCAGCAGTGAAACTAGCGGGGGGAACACAGATACGCAGTATTTT
.,TRBD2,TRBV7-6,TRBJ2-3,CASSLLSGGENTDTQYF,TGTGCCAGCAGCTTACTCAGCGGGGGGGAGAACACAGATACGCAGTATTTT
.,TRBD1,TRBV5-1,TRBJ1-1,CASSLARRGLTEAFF,TGCGCCAGCAGCTTGGCCAGGAGGGGGCTGACTGAAGCTTTCTTT
.,.,TRBV10-3,TRBJ2-2,CAITDETGELFF,TGTGCCATCACTGACGAGACCGGGGAGCTGTTTTTT
.,TRBD1,TRBV9,TRBJ1-5,CASSAPEDRGGRRRRRGHF,TGTGCCAGCAGCGCCCCAGAAGACAGGGGAGGTAGGAGACGACGCCGTGGGCATTTT
.,.,TRBV4-1,TRBJ2-7,CASQSSSGWGYEQYF,TGCGCCAGCCAATCGTCCTCAGGGTGGGGCTACGAGCAGTACTTC
few,.,TRBV10-2,TRBJ1-2,CASSISGNRYGYTF,TGCGCCAGCAGTATCTCGGGGAATCGCTATGGCTACACCTTC
.,TRBD2,TRBV15,TRBJ2-7,CATSRDLAGRNEQYF,TGTGCCACCAGCAGAGATCTAGCGGGGCGGAACGAGCAGTACTTC
.,.,TRBV19,TRBJ2-7,CASSSREAGAYEQYF,TGTGCCAGTAGTAGCCGGGAGGCAGGGGCCTACGAGCAGTACTTC
.,TRBD2,TRBV2,TRBJ2-3,CASSPTSGGSTDTQYF,TGTGCCAGCAGCCCCACTAGCGGGGGGTCGACAGATACGCAGTATTTT
.,.,TRBV4-1,TRBJ1-2,CASSEGGKNYGYTF,TGCGCCAGCTCCGAGGGGGGGAAAAACTATGGCTACACCTTC
.,.,TRBV7-9,TRBJ1-2,CASSLNRDYGYTF,TGTGCCAGCAGCTTAAACAGGGACTATGGCTACACCTTC